One and the same sample provided the 5 T cell receptor beta chains below, sequenced in a study of blood T cell repertoires in COVID-19. Some clones are missing from TCRdb's copy, which holds only in-frame ones; the method was immunoSEQ multiplex PCR. The data hold 150,000 to 200,000 clones, with around 87% observed a single time. Sequenced material: peripheral blood. The receptor source for this set is an elderly woman in a cohort sampled during active or convalescent COVID-19.

The rearrangement links TRBV9 to TRBJ2-2; TRBD2 matches 7 bases. This CDR3 contains 17 residues. V was clipped by 4 bases and J by 0 bases; unmatched bases: 9. CDR1 and CDR2 (germline): SGDLS, YYNGEE. CDR3 region: CASSPLGGSTNTGELFF. The CDR3 nucleotides are TGTGCCAGCAGCCCTTTAGGCGGGAGCACGAACACCGGGGAGCTGTTTTTT.

This clone was picked up one time. This chain links TRBV4-1 with TRBJ2-5; D perhaps matches TRBD2 (6 bases). CDR1 is MGHRA, CDR2 YSYEKL, per germline. This CDR3 has 17 amino acids. Trimming removed 4 bases from V and 2 bases from J, with 20 bases in between. CDR3 residues: CASSPTRDGSWQETQYF. CDR3 bases: TGCGCCAGCAGCCCGACGAGAGACGGGAGTTGGCAAGAGACCCAGTACTTC.

This rearrangement joins TRBV10-3 to TRBJ2-3; 7 bases fit TRBD1. J lost 6 bases, V lost 0 bases, and 6 bases had no gene match. Germline loops: CDR1 ENHRY, CDR2 SYGVKD. The CDR3 contains 15 residues. CDR3 sequence reads: CAISESEGAGDTQYF. DNA for the CDR3: TGTGCCATCAGTGAGTCAGAGGGGGCAGGGGATACGCAGTATTTT.

The chain couples TRBV21-1 to TRBJ2-3; the DNA was not compared with TRBD2, the D call given in the table. TRBV21-1 has pseudogene status. The CDR3 totals 14 residues. CDR3 in DNA: TGTGCCAGCAAACCACCGGAGGCTACAGATACGCAGTATTTT. This encodes CASKPPEATDTQYF.

The chain is built from TRBV7-6 and TRBJ2-2; TRBD2 matches 7 bases. The CDR3 totals 15 residues. Germline trimming cut 1 base from V and 4 bases from J; bases unmatched to any gene: 3. The germline gives CDR1 SGHVS, CDR2 FNYEAQ. CDR3 coding DNA: TGTGCCAGCAGCTTAGTCGGGGGGTCCACCGGGGAGCTGTTTTTT. This encodes CASSLVGGSTGELFF.